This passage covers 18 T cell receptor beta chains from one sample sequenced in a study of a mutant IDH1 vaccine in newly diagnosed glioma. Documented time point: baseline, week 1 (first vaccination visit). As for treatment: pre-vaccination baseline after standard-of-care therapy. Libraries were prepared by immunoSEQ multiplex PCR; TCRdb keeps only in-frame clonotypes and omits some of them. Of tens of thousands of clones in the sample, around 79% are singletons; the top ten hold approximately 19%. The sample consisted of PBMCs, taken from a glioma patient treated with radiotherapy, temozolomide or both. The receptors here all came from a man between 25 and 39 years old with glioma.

The CDR3 bases are TGTGCCTGGACCGGTCTGGCGGGTAACGACGAGCAGTACTTC. Its translation is CAWTGLAGNDEQYF. The chain uses TRBV30 and TRBJ2-7, with a weak D call TRBD2 (5 bases). CDR3 length equals 14 residues. Germline V gives CDR1 GTSNPN, CDR2 SVGIG (reference sequence). V lost 4 bases to trimming and J lost 5 bases, with 18 bases between them.

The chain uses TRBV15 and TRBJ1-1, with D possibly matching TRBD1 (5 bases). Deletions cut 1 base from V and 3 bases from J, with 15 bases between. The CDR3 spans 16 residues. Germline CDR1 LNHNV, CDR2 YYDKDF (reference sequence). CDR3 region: CATSRGGRAQDTEAFF. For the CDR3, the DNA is TGTGCCACCAGCAGAGGGGGCAGGGCACAGGACACTGAAGCTTTCTTT. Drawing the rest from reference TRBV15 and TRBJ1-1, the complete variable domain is DAMVIQNPRYQVTQFGKPVTLSCSQTLNHNVMYWYQQKSSQAPKLLFHYYDKDFNNEADTPDNFQSRRPNTSFCFLDIRSPGLGDTAMYLCATSRGGRAQDTEAFFGQGTRLTVV.

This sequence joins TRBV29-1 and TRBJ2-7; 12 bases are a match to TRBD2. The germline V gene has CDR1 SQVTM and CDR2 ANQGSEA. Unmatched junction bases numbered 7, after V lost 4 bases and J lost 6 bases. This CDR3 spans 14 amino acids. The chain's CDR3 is CSVGQTSGSGEQYF. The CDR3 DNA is TGCAGCGTTGGCCAGACTAGCGGGAGTGGCGAGCAGTACTTC.

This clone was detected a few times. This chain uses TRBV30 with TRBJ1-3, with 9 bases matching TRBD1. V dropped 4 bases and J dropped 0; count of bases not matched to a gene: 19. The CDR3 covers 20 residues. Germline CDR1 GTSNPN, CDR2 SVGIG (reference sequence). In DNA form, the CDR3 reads TGTGCCTGGAAACCGTGGACAGGGGACTTCTCCTTCGCCTCTGGAAACACCATATATTTT. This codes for CAWKPWTGDFSFASGNTIYF.

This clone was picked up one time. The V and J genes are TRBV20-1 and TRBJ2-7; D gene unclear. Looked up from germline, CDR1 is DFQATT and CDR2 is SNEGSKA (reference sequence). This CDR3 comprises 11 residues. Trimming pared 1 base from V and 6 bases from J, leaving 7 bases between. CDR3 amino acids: CSARAVLEQYF. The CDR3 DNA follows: TGCAGTGCTAGAGCGGTACTCGAGCAGTACTTC.

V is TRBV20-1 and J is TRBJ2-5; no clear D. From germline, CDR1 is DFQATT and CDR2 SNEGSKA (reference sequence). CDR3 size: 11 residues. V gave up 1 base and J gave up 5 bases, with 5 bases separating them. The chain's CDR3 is CSARVVETQYF. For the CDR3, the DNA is TGCAGTGCTAGAGTAGTGGAGACCCAGTACTTC.

The CDR3 DNA sequence: TGTGCCAGTACCCTGACAGCAACCTCCTATAATTCACCCCTCCACTTT. Translating gives CASTLTATSYNSPLHF. The genes are TRBV19 and TRBJ1-6; possibly TRBD1 for D (5 bases). Germline V gene sequence: CDR1 LNHDA, CDR2 SQIVND (reference sequence). V was clipped by 7 bases and J by 0 bases, with 13 bases between them. The CDR3 runs 16 residues. Complete variable domain (other parts from reference TRBV19 and TRBJ1-6): DGGITQSPKYLFRKEGQNVTLSCEQNLNHDAMYWYRQDPGQGLRLIYYSQIVNDFQKGDIAEGYSVSREKKESFPLTVTSAQKNPTAFYLCASTLTATSYNSPLHFGNGTRLTVT.

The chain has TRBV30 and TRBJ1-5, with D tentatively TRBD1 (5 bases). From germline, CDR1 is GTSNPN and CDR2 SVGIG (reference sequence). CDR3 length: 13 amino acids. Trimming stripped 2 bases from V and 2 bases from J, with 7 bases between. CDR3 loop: CAWSLRGNQPQHF. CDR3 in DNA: TGTGCCTGGAGTCTCAGGGGCAATCAGCCCCAGCATTTT.

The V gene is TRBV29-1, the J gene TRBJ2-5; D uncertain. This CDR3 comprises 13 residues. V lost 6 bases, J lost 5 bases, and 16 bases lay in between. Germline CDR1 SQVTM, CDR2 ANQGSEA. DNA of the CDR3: TGCAGCGTCGCAAAGGGTCCCGGCGAGACCCAGTACTTC. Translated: CSVAKGPGETQYF.

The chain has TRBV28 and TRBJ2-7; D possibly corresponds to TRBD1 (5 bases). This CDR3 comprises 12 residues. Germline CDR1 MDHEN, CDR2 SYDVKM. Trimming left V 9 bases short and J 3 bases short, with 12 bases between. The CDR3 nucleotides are TGTGCCAGTCGGGTTGACAGCTACGAGCAGTACTTC. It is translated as CASRVDSYEQYF.

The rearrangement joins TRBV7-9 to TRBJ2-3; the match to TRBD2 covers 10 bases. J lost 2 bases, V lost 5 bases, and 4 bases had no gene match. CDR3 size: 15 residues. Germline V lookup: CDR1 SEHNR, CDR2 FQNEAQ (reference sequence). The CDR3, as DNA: TGTGCCAGCAGCGAACTAGCGGGATTCACAGATACGCAGTATTTT. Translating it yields CASSELAGFTDTQYF.

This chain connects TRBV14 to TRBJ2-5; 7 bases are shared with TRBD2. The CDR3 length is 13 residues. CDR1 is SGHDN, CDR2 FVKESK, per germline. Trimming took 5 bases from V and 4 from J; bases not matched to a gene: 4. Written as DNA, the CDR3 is TGTGCCAGCAGCTCCGGGGAGGGAGAGACCCAGTACTTC. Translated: CASSSGEGETQYF. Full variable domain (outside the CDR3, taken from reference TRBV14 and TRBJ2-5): EAGVTQFPSHSVIEKGQTVTLRCDPISGHDNLYWYRRVMGKEIKFLLHFVKESKQDESGMPNNRFLAERTGGTYSTLKVQPAELEDSGVYFCASSSGEGETQYFGPGTRLLVL.

The CDR3 DNA follows: TGTGCCAGCAGCTTCGGACTACCTGGGGCCAACGTCCTGACTTTC. Translated: CASSFGLPGANVLTF. The rearrangement joins TRBV7-2 to TRBJ2-6; D is perhaps TRBD2 (6 bases). Germline CDR1 SGHTA, CDR2 FQGNSA. CDR3 length: 15 amino acids. Trimming removed 3 bases from V and 2 bases from J, with 8 bases in between.

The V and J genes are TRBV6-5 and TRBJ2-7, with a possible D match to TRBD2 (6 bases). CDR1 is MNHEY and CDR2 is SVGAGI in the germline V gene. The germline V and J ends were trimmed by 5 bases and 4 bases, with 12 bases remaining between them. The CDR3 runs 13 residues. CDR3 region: CASSNPSGYEQYF. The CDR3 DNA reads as TGTGCCAGCAGTAACCCGAGCGGGTACGAGCAGTACTTC.

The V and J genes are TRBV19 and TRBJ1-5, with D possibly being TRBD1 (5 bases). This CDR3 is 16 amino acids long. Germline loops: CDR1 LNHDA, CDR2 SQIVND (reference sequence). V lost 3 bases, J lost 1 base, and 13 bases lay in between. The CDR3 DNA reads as TGTGCCAGTAGTATGATGGCGGGGGACAGCAATCAGCCCCAGCATTTT. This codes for CASSMMAGDSNQPQHF.

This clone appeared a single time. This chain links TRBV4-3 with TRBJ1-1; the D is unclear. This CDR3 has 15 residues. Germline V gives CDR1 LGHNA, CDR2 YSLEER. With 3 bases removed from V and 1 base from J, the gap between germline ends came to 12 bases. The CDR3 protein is CASSQQGLWNTEAFF. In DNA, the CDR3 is TGCGCCAGCAGCCAGCAAGGACTTTGGAACACTGAAGCTTTCTTT.

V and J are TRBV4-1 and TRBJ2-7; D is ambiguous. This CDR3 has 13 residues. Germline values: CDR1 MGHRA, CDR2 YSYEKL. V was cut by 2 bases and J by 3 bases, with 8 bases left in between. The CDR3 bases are TGCGCCAGCAGCCAAAGAGACAACTACGAGCAGTACTTC. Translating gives CASSQRDNYEQYF.

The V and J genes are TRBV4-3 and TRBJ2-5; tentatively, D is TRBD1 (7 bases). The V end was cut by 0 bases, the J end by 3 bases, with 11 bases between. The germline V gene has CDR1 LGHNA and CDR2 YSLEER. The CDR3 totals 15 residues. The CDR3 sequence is CASSQDRGAEETQYF. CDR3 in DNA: TGCGCCAGCAGCCAAGACAGGGGGGCAGAAGAGACCCAGTACTTC.